One sample yielded the 2 T cell receptor beta chains listed below, sequenced in a study of cytomegalovirus exposure and HLA in healthy donors. The protocol was immunoSEQ multiplex PCR, while the TCRdb copy is restricted to in-frame clones and leaves out a portion. The sample lists some 250,000 clones, around 91% occurring once. The sample consisted of PBMCs. These receptors came from a woman aged 25 to 39 in good health and CMV-seronegative.

The chain has TRBV6-1 and TRBJ2-7, with a weak D call TRBD2 (5 bases). Germline values: CDR1 MNHNS, CDR2 SASEGT. This CDR3 comprises 16 residues. The ends were cut back, 1 base at V and 0 bases at J, with 13 bases in the middle. CDR3 sequence reads: CASSEEASWSSYEQYF. CDR3 in DNA: TGTGCCAGCAGTGAAGAGGCTAGCTGGAGCTCCTACGAGCAGTACTTC.

The chain recombines TRBV13 with TRBJ2-3, with 9 nucleotides matching TRBD1. The junction had 6 bases not matched to a gene; V was cut back by 3 bases and J by 5 bases. The CDR3 loop spans 15 amino acids. Germline CDR1 PRHDT, CDR2 FYEKMQ (reference sequence). In DNA, the CDR3 is TGTGCCAGCAGCTTTGGGACAGGGATGGGAGATACGCAGTATTTT. Protein sequence: CASSFGTGMGDTQYF.